The T cell receptor beta chain under discussion was sequenced for a study of shared clonotypes between healthy human individuals. Study observations and caveats: Sampling used blood alone; tissue repertoires probably differ. Compared with memory subsets, naive subsets generally had larger estimated richness. The sharing of 4.5% to 5.5% of naive CD4 clonotypes was seen across a few donors.

Notes on this clone: Its cognate antigen is unknown. The sample has other DNA sequences that encode this CDR3 too.

The CDR3 extends over 13 amino acids. CDR1 MNHEY and CDR2 SMNVEV come from the germline V gene (reference sequence). The V end lost 2 bases, the J end lost 4 bases, and 8 bases lay between the germline ends. Assay used: immunoSEQ multiplex PCR; TCRdb lists only in-frame clones, some missing. The profile shows 2 million to 2.5 million clones, 80% to 95% of them singletons. Sequencing was performed on naive CD4+ T cells from PBMCs. The subset here: CD45RA+ positively selected. The origin of this receptor is a man aged 18 to 35 in good health. Some clones in this sample may be carry-over from other donors' samples. The chain carries TRBV27 and TRBJ1-1; a weak D match, TRBD1 (6 bases). The CDR3 DNA follows: TGTGCCAGCAGTTTACACAGGGTCACTGAAGCTTTCTTT. It encodes CASSLHRVTEAFF.